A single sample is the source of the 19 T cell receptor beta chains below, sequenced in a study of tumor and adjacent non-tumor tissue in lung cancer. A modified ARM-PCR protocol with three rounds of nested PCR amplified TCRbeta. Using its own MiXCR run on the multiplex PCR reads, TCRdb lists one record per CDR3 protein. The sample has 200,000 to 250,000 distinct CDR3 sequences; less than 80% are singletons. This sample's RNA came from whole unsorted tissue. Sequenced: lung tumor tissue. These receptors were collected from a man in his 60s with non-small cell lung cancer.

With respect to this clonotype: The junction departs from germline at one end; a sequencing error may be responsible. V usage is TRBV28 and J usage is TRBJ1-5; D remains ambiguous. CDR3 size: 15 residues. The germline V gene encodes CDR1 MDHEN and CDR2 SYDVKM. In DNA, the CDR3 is TGTGCCTGCAGTTTATTTGCGGCAGGCAATCAGCCCCAGCATTTT. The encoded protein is CACSLFAAGNQPQHF.

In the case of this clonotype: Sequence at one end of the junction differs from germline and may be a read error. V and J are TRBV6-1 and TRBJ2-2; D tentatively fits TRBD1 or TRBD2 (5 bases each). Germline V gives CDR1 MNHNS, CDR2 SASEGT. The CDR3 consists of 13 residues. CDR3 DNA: TGTGCCAGCAGGGACATAAACGCCGGGGAGCTGTGTTTT. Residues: CASRDINAGELCF.

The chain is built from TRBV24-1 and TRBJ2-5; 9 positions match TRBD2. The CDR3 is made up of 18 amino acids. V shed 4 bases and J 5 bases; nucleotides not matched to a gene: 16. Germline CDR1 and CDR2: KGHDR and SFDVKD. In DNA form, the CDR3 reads TGTGCCACCAGTGACCGGCGGCCGCGGGAGGGCCTGACTGAGACCCAGTACTTC. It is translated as CATSDRRPREGLTETQYF.

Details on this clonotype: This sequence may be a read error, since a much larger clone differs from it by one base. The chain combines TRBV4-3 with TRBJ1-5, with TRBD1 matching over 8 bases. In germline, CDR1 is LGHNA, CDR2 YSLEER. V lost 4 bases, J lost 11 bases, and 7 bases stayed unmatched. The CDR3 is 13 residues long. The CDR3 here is CASSPVTGVAQHF. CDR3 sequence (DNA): TGCGCCAGCAGCCCCGTGACAGGGGTAGCCCAGCATTTT.

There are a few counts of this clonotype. The CDR3 loop reads CASSKGSEQYF. CDR3 DNA sequence: TGTGCCAGCAGTAAGGGCTCCGAGCAGTACTTC. The chain combines TRBV12-3 or TRBV12-4 with TRBJ2-7; D gene ambiguous. Between the trimmed V and J ends, which lost 5 bases and 6 bases, there was a span of 8 bases. There are 11 residues in the CDR3.

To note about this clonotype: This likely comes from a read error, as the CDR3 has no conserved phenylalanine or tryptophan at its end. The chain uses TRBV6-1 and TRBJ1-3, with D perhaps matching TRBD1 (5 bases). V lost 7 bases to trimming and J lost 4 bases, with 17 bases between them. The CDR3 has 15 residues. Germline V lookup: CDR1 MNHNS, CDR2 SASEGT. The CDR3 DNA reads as TGTGCCAGCACCCGGGGACGCGCTAGGGGAAACACCATATATTCT. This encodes CASTRGRARGNTIYS.

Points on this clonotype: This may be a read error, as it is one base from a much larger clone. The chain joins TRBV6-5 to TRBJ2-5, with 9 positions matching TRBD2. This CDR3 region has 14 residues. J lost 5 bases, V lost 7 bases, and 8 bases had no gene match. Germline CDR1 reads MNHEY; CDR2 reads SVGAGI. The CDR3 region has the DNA TGTGCCAGCAACAAGGGACTAGCCCATGAGACCCAGTACTTC. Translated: CASNKGLAHETQYF.

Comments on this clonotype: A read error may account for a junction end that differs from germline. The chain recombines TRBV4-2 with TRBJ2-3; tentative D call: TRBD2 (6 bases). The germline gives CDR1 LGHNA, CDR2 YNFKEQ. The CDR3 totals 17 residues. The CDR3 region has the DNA TGTGCCAACAGCCCCAATGCGGTCGCCTCGGGGGTAGATACGCAGTATTTT. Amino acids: CANSPNAVASGVDTQYF.

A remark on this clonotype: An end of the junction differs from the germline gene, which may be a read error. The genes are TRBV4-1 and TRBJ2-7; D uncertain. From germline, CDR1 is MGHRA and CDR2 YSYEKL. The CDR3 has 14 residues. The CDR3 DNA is TGTGCCAGCAGCCAAAATCGTGTGGGATCCGAGCAGTACTTC. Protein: CASSQNRVGSEQYF.

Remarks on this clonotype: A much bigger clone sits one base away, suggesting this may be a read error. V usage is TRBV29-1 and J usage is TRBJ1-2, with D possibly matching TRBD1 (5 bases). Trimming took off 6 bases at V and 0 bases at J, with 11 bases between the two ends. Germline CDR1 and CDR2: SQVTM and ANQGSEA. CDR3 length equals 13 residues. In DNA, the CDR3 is TGCAGCGTGGAACAGGAAGCTAACTATGGCTACACCTTC. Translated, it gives CSVEQEANYGYTF.

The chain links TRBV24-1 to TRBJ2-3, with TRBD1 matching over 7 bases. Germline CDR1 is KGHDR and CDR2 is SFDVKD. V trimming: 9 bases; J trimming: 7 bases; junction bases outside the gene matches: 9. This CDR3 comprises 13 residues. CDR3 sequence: CATCLTGLNTQYF. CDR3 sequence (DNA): TGTGCCACCTGTTTGACAGGGTTGAATACGCAGTATTTT.

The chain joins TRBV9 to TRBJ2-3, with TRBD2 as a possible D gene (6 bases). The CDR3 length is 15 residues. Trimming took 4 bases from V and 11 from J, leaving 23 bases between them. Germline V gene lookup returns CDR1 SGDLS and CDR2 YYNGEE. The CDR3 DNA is TGTGCCAGCAGCATAGAGTCTAACGGGGGTCCCATGCAGTATTTT. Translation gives CASSIESNGGPMQYF.

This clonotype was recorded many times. DNA for the CDR3: TGTGCCAGCAGCTTATATAAGGATCGGGGACTCTACGAGCAGTACTTC. It is translated as CASSLYKDRGLYEQYF. J is TRBJ2-7 and V is TRBV11-3, with D possibly TRBD2 on 6 matching bases. CDR1 is SGHNT, CDR2 YENEEA, per germline. The CDR3 is 16 residues long. V shed 2 bases and J shed 3 bases, with 17 bases lying between them.

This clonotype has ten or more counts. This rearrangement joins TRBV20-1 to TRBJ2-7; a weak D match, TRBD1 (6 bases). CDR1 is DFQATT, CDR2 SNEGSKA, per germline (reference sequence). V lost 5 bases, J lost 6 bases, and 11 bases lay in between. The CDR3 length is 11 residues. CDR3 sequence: CSAAGTIEQYF. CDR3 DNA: TGCAGTGCTGCAGGGACAATCGAGCAGTACTTC.

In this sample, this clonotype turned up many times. The CDR3 DNA sequence: TGTGCCAGCAGCCACCGACAGGGGGGTGTGGATGAGCAGTTCTTC. Its translation is CASSHRQGGVDEQFF. The chain joins TRBV11-1 to TRBJ2-1; TRBD1 aligns across 9 bases. CDR3 length equals 15 residues. With 5 bases clipped from V and 8 bases from J, the junction kept 10 bases outside the gene matches. Germline CDR1 SGHAT, CDR2 FQDESV (reference sequence).

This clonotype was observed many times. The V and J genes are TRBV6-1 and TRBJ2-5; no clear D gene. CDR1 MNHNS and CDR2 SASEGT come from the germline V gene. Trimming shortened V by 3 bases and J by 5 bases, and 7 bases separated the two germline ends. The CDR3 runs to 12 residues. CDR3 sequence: CASSDGYETQYF. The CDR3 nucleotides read TGTGCCAGCAGTGACGGTTATGAGACCCAGTACTTC.

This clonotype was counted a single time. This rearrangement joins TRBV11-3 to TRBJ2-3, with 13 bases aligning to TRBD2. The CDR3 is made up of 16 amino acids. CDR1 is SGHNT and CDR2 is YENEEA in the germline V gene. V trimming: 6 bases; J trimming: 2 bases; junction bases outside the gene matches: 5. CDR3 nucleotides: TGTGCCAGCAGATTACTAGCGGGAGGGCCCACAGATACGCAGTATTTT. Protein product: CASRLLAGGPTDTQYF.

CDR3 sequence reads: CANSTVGSAVLTF. CDR3 nucleotide sequence: TGTGCCAACTCGACAGTGGGCTCTGCTGTCCTGACTTTC. The V and J genes are TRBV6-5 and TRBJ2-6, with TRBD1 as a possible D gene (5 bases). The CDR3 covers 13 residues. Germline lookup yields CDR1 MNHEY and CDR2 SVGAGI. V was pared by 10 bases and J by 13 bases, with 20 bases between.

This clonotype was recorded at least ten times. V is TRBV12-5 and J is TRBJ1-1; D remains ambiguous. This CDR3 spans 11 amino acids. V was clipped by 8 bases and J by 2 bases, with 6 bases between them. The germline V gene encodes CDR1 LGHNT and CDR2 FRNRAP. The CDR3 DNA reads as TGTGCTAGTAACATTAACACTGAAGCTTTCTTT. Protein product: CASNINTEAFF.